This TCR beta chain is drawn from a study of T cell responses to AZD1222 COVID-19 vaccine. Across the study: Second-dose recipients at about 4 or about 12 weeks were treated as one pooled group.

The germline V and J ends were trimmed by 8 bases and 6 bases, with 8 bases remaining between them. Germline assignment: CDR1 MNHEY and CDR2 SVGAGI. This CDR3 is built from 11 residues. This clone has a handful of counts. This table comes from immunoSEQ multiplex PCR, and its TCRdb copy is limited to in-frame clones, with some not included. The table has 140,000 to 150,000 clones, more than 70% seen once. The sequences come from peripheral blood, collected on day 0 of AZD1222 vaccination. The J gene is TRBJ2-1, the V gene TRBV6-5; no clear D gene. This clonotype originated in an adult in good health. CDR3 sequence: CASQLANEQFF. In DNA form, the CDR3 reads TGTGCCAGCCAGTTGGCCAATGAGCAGTTCTTC.